The clone carrying this T cell receptor beta chain was counted once. Antigen specificity is unknown. At one end, the junction sequence differs from germline, possibly due to a read error. TCR beta cDNA was made from 400 to 500 ng total RNA with a constant-region primer. Three nested multiplex PCR rounds of slightly modified ARM-PCR generated TCR beta libraries. The first two PCR rounds used TRBV1-TRBV30 forward primers with a C-beta reverse primer, nine to eleven cycles each. One entry per CDR3 protein results from TCRdb running MiXCR on the multiplex PCR reads. The sample has 75,000 to 80,000 distinct CDR3 sequences; approximately 62% are singletons. This CDR3 is built from 13 residues. Looked up from germline, CDR1 is SGHVS and CDR2 is FQNEAQ. Taking roughly 20-32 mg of unsorted bulk tissue, the authors co-extracted RNA and DNA. Surgical resection was used to treat these primary liver carcinoma patients.

The data are from a study of tumor-infiltrating lymphocytes in primary liver carcinoma. Study results and caveats: Blood had a significantly lower top-250-clone fraction than tumors did (p = 0.039).

Sequenced material: tumor-adjacent normal liver tissue. The TCR comes from a man between 40 and 49 years old with primary liver carcinoma and hepatitis B virus infection. This rearrangement joins TRBV7-8 to TRBJ2-7; no reliable D call. The DNA for the CDR3 is TGTGCCAGTAGCTTTGAATCCGTCTACGACCAGTACTTC. It specifies CASSFESVYDQYF.